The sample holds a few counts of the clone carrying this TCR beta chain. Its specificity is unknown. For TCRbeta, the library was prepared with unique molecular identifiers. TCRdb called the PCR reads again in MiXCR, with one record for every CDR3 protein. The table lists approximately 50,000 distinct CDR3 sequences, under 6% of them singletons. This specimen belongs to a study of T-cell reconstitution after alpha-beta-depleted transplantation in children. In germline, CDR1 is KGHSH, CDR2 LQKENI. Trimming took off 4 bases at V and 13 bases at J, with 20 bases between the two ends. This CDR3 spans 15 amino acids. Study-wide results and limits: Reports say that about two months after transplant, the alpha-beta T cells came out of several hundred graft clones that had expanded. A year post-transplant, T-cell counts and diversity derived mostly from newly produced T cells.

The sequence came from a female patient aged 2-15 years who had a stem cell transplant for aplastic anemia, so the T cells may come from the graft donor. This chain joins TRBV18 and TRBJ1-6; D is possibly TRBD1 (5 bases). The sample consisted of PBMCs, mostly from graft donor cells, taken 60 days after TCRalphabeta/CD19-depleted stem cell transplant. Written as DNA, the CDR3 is TGTGCCAGCTCACTCGAAAGGGGCATGATGGGGCCCCTCCACTTT. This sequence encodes CASSLERGMMGPLHF.